The next 16 T cell receptor beta chains were all read from a single sample in a study of T cells in Graves' hyperthyroidism and ophthalmopathy. The TCR beta CDR3 regions underwent amplification using RNA transcripts as the source. HTBI primers drove first-round RT-PCR of the TCR CDR3. TCRdb analysed the multiplex PCR reads with MiXCR anew, one entry per CDR3 protein. The sample yields 200,000 to 250,000 distinct CDR3 sequences, roughly a sixth seen once. Sequencing input: blood. Receptors originate from a man aged 50-59 years with Graves' hyperthyroidism.

This clonotype has at least ten counts. The rearrangement uses TRBV20-1 and TRBJ1-5, with 7 bases matching TRBD1. This CDR3 is 14 amino acids long. Germline V gives CDR1 DFQATT, CDR2 SNEGSKA (reference sequence). V lost 6 bases, J lost 6 bases, and 11 bases stayed unmatched. CDR3 residues: CSANTGVEGQPQHF. CDR3 nucleotide sequence: TGCAGTGCAAACACAGGGGTGGAGGGTCAGCCCCAGCATTTT.

This clonotype was picked up many times. This chain connects TRBV7-2 to TRBJ1-4, with TRBD1 matching over 9 bases. CDR3 size: 14 residues. The V and J ends lost 3 bases and 6 bases, in that order; junction bases with no gene match: 2. Looked up from germline, CDR1 is SGHTA and CDR2 is FQGNSA. This chain's CDR3 is CASSFRTGDEKLFF. In DNA form, the CDR3 reads TGTGCCAGCAGCTTTAGGACAGGGGATGAAAAACTGTTTTTT.

The chain links TRBV7-9 to TRBJ2-5, with 11 bases that match TRBD2. The germline gives CDR1 SEHNR, CDR2 FQNEAQ (reference sequence). The CDR3 loop spans 16 amino acids. V lost 3 bases and J lost 4; bases outside the gene matches: 7. As DNA, the CDR3 is TGTGCCAGCAGCTTTTTGGGCCTAGCGGGAGGAGAGACCCAGTACTTC. This encodes CASSFLGLAGGETQYF.

This clonotype showed up many times. The chain employs TRBV13 and TRBJ1-2; D might be TRBD1 (5 bases). The V gene's germline CDR1 is PRHDT and CDR2 FYEKMQ (reference sequence). The CDR3 is 14 amino acids. V was pared by 4 bases and J by 2 bases, with 11 bases between. DNA of the CDR3: TGTGCCAGCAGCTCGCCCTCAGGGAACTATGGCTACACCTTC. Amino acid sequence: CASSSPSGNYGYTF.

This clonotype was found many times. The CDR3 spells CASSLAGNSYNEQFF. The CDR3 region has the DNA TGTGCCAGCAGCTTAGCAGGGAACTCCTACAATGAGCAGTTCTTC. V is TRBV7-9 and J is TRBJ2-1; unclear D gene. V was pared by 0 bases and J by 0 bases, with 6 bases between. The CDR3 totals 15 residues. Germline lookup yields CDR1 SEHNR and CDR2 FQNEAQ (reference sequence). The whole variable domain, remainder taken from reference TRBV7-9 and TRBJ2-1, is DTGVSQNPRHKITKRGQNVTFRCDPISEHNRLYWYRQTLGQGPEFLTYFQNEAQLEKSRLLSDRFSAERPKGSFSTLEIQRTEQGDSAMYLCASSLAGNSYNEQFFGPGTRLTVL.

In its sample, this clonotype was seen a few times. The CDR3, as DNA: TGTGCCAGCAGCTTAGACGGTGCGGGATCCACAGATACGCAGTATTTT. It is translated as CASSLDGAGSTDTQYF. V is TRBV11-2 and J is TRBJ2-3; perhaps TRBD2 as D (6 bases). The V end was cut by 0 bases, the J end by 2 bases, with 12 bases between. The CDR3 is 16 residues long. Germline-derived CDR1 and CDR2 are SGHAT and FQNNGV. Full variable domain (rest looked up from reference TRBV11-2 and TRBJ2-3): EAGVAQSPRYKIIEKRQSVAFWCNPISGHATLYWYQQILGQGPKLLIQFQNNGVVDDSQLPKDRFSAERLKGVDSTLKIQPAKLEDSAVYLCASSLDGAGSTDTQYFGPGTRLTVL.

This clonotype was recorded at least ten times. The chain joins TRBV2 to TRBJ2-2; 12 bases are shared with TRBD1. The V and J ends lost 4 bases and 5 bases, in that order; junction bases with no gene match: 8. The germline CDR1 and CDR2 sequences are SNHLY and FYNNEI. This CDR3 is built from 17 residues. CDR3 amino acids: CASSVIKGQGATGELFF. Written as DNA, the CDR3 is TGTGCCAGCAGTGTTATAAAGGGACAGGGGGCGACCGGGGAGCTGTTTTTT.

A single count supports this clonotype. The chain links TRBV18 to TRBJ1-5, with a weak D call TRBD1 (6 bases). The CDR3 length is 14 residues. The V end lost 2 bases, the J end lost 7 bases, and 12 bases lay between the germline ends. The germline V gene encodes CDR1 KGHSH and CDR2 LQKENI. CDR3 sequence (DNA): TGTGCCAGCTCACCATACTCAGGGGACCAGCCCCAGCATTTT. It specifies CASSPYSGDQPQHF.

This clonotype showed up just a few times. CDR3 loop: CASSEALLMAGYEQYF. CDR3 DNA: TGTGCCAGCAGTGAAGCGCTTCTGATGGCAGGTTACGAGCAGTACTTC. V usage is TRBV2 and J usage is TRBJ2-7; no clear D. CDR3 length equals 16 residues. With 0 bases removed from V and 4 bases from J, the gap between germline ends came to 16 bases. Germline V CDR1 and CDR2: SNHLY, FYNNEI.

In its sample, this clonotype was seen many times. The rearrangement uses TRBV6-2 or TRBV6-3 and TRBJ1-1; D is perhaps TRBD1 (6 bases). CDR1 is MNHEY, CDR2 SVGEGT, per germline. The V end was cut by 2 bases, the J end by 4 bases, with 17 bases between. CDR3 length: 16 residues. CDR3 amino acids: CASSYTRGPGGTEAFF. The CDR3 coding sequence is TGTGCCAGCAGTTACACCCGGGGGCCGGGGGGCACTGAAGCTTTCTTT.

This clonotype has more than one count but fewer than ten. This chain links TRBV5-4 with TRBJ1-2; D remains unclear. The V end lost 1 base, the J end lost 5 bases, and 12 bases lay between the germline ends. This CDR3 comprises 14 residues. CDR1 and CDR2 (germline): SGHNT, YYREEE (reference sequence). The CDR3 reads CASSLQSRPYGYTF. Written as DNA, the CDR3 is TGTGCCAGCAGCTTGCAGAGCCGGCCTTATGGCTACACCTTC.

This clonotype was observed a few times. The chain uses TRBV6-1 and TRBJ2-7; maybe TRBD2 (6 bases). V lost 5 bases, J lost 7 bases, and 18 bases lay in between. The germline gives CDR1 MNHNS, CDR2 SASEGT. This CDR3 is built from 14 residues. DNA for the CDR3: TGTGCCAGCAGTTCACCAGGCGGGGTGGGGGAGCAGTACTTC. The encoded protein is CASSSPGGVGEQYF.

The sample holds a few counts of this clonotype. The chain combines TRBV4-1 with TRBJ1-2; a possible D gene is TRBD1 (6 bases). Between the trimmed V and J ends, which lost 3 bases and 0 bases, there was a span of 11 bases. The CDR3 covers 15 residues. The germline gives CDR1 MGHRA, CDR2 YSYEKL. The CDR3 loop is CASSQRDNSNYGYTF. CDR3 DNA sequence: TGCGCCAGCAGCCAGAGGGACAACTCTAACTATGGCTACACCTTC.

This clonotype came up many times. The chain recombines TRBV7-2 with TRBJ2-1; 7 bases line up with TRBD2. In germline, CDR1 is SGHTA, CDR2 FQGNSA. The ends lost 2 bases at V and 10 bases at J; junction bases unmatched: 8. CDR3 length: 14 residues. CDR3 coding DNA: TGTGCCAGCAGCTTAAGGAGGGCTAGCGGCGAGCAGTTCTTC. Amino acid sequence: CASSLRRASGEQFF.

This clonotype came up a few times. The chain has TRBV3-1 and TRBJ2-7, with 8 bases identical to TRBD2. The CDR3 extends over 16 amino acids. CDR1 and CDR2 (germline): LGHDT, YNNKEL (reference sequence). V was clipped by 3 bases and J by 2 bases; unmatched bases: 9. The CDR3 loop reads CASSHDRLAGTYEQYF. The CDR3 coding sequence is TGTGCCAGCAGCCACGACCGCTTAGCGGGAACCTACGAGCAGTACTTC.

This clonotype was seen at least ten times. The chain joins TRBV5-1 to TRBJ2-5; 8 nucleotides agree with TRBD2. CDR3 length equals 14 residues. Germline lookup yields CDR1 SGHRS and CDR2 YFSETQ. With 5 bases clipped from V and 2 bases from J, the junction kept 5 bases outside the gene matches. The CDR3 is CASRSGTRQETQYF. CDR3 nucleotides: TGCGCCAGCAGGTCCGGGACTAGACAAGAGACCCAGTACTTC.